Following are 27 T cell receptor beta chains from one sample sequenced in a study of T cells after posttransplantation cyclophosphamide. Control samples came 1 year after myeloablative marrow transplants with methotrexate plus calcineurin inhibitor. Produced via immunoSEQ multiplex PCR; TCRdb's table is partial and in-frame only. The top ten hold about 8.2% of the sample, which has more than 20,000 clones, about 90% seen once. The sample was PBMCs, taken after an allogeneic stem cell transplant with a calcineurin inhibitor and methotrexate. These receptors were collected from a female patient aged 50-59 years who received an allogeneic stem cell transplant from an unrelated donor, was CMV-positive, and had chronic GVHD only. Part of the T cells may come from the graft donor.

This chain uses TRBV18 with TRBJ2-5, with TRBD2 identical over 9 bases. This CDR3 is built from 16 residues. Germline-derived CDR1 and CDR2 are KGHSH and LQKENI. V was clipped by 3 bases and J by 0 bases; unmatched bases: 5. Here the CDR3 DNA reads TGTGCCAGCTCACCCCGACTAGCGGACTACCAAGAGACCCAGTACTTC. This translates into CASSPRLADYQETQYF.

The chain couples TRBV7-9 to TRBJ2-1; 10 nucleotides align to TRBD2. The CDR3 sequence is 15 residues long. CDR1 is SEHNR and CDR2 is FQNEAQ in the germline V gene (reference sequence). V shed 5 bases, J shed 4 bases, and the junction held 5 bases outside the gene matches. In DNA form, the CDR3 reads TGTGCCAGCAGCCGCGGGACTAGCGCTTACAATGAGCAGTTCTTC. Its protein is CASSRGTSAYNEQFF. The variable domain in full, completed from reference TRBV7-9 and TRBJ2-1, reads DTGVSQNPRHKITKRGQNVTFRCDPISEHNRLYWYRQTLGQGPEFLTYFQNEAQLEKSRLLSDRFSAERPKGSFSTLEIQRTEQGDSAMYLCASSRGTSAYNEQFFGPGTRLTVL.

The chain is built from TRBV11-2 and TRBJ1-2; 8 nucleotides align to TRBD1. Germline V CDR1 and CDR2: SGHAT, FQNNGV. CDR3 size: 16 residues. After removal of 5 bases from V and 6 bases from J, the junction contained 14 bases not matched to a gene. In DNA form, the CDR3 reads TGTGCCAGCAGCGTAGGACCGGACAGGGCAGGGCATGGCTACACCTTC. This sequence encodes CASSVGPDRAGHGYTF.

V and J are TRBV7-9 and TRBJ1-5, with 10 bases identical to TRBD1. This CDR3 has 13 residues. Germline CDR1 is SEHNR and CDR2 is FQNEAQ (reference sequence). V lost 6 bases to trimming and J lost 7 bases; unmatched junction nucleotides: 3. The CDR3 DNA is TGTGCCAGCAGTCGGACAGGGGGACAGCCCCAGCATTTT. The encoded protein is CASSRTGGQPQHF.

This rearrangement joins TRBV7-2 to TRBJ1-1, with D possibly being TRBD1 (5 bases). From germline, CDR1 is SGHTA and CDR2 FQGNSA. Trimming shortened V by 4 bases and J by 6 bases, and 12 bases separated the two germline ends. The CDR3 spans 13 residues. Here the CDR3 DNA reads TGTGCCAGCAGCTCGTGGACATCAGCTGAAGCTTTCTTT. Protein: CASSSWTSAEAFF.

V gene TRBV2 combines with J gene TRBJ2-3; possibly TRBD2 for D (5 bases). The CDR3 has 14 amino acids. The germline gives CDR1 SNHLY, CDR2 FYNNEI. The V gene lost 3 bases and the J gene lost 1 base, with 8 bases spanning the gap. The CDR3 DNA follows: TGTGCCAGCAGTGACAAGCGGCGCACAGATACGCAGTATTTT. This sequence encodes CASSDKRRTDTQYF.

The V call is TRBV19, the J call TRBJ2-7; the D gene is possibly TRBD1 (7 bases). There are 14 residues in the CDR3. In germline, CDR1 is LNHDA, CDR2 SQIVND (reference sequence). Trimming took 3 bases from V and 2 from J, leaving 11 bases between them. CDR3 DNA: TGTGCCAGTAGTATGCAGGGGGAGGCCTACGAGCAGTACTTC. Residues: CASSMQGEAYEQYF.

This chain joins TRBV18 and TRBJ1-2; TRBD1 is a possible D gene (5 bases). CDR3 length: 13 amino acids. Trimming pared 4 bases from V and 4 bases from J, leaving 10 bases between. Looked up from germline, CDR1 is KGHSH and CDR2 is LQKENI. In DNA, the CDR3 is TGTGCCAGCTCACAGGGGTTCGGCTATGGCTACACCTTC. Residues: CASSQGFGYGYTF.

The count of this clone is one. The J gene is TRBJ1-4, the V gene TRBV4-2, with a weak D call TRBD1 (5 bases). Germline V gives CDR1 LGHNA, CDR2 YNFKEQ. The CDR3 is 19 amino acids. Trimming took off 2 bases at V and 5 bases at J, with 24 bases between the two ends. CDR3 DNA sequence: TGTGCCAGCAGCCAAAACGGTAGGGCAGCTGGGGGGAAAAATGAAAAACTGTTTTTT. Translation gives CASSQNGRAAGGKNEKLFF.

This clone was detected only once. The chain employs TRBV27 and TRBJ1-1; a possible D gene is TRBD1 (5 bases). Germline assignment: CDR1 MNHEY and CDR2 SMNVEV (reference sequence). The V and J ends lost 4 bases and 0 bases respectively, with 15 bases between them. This CDR3 has 16 residues. CDR3 bases: TGTGCCAGCAGTTCAACAACAGGAGGGATGAACACTGAAGCTTTCTTT. Translating gives CASSSTTGGMNTEAFF.

The chain joins TRBV28 to TRBJ2-3, with D possibly matching TRBD2 (6 bases). Trimming removed 5 bases at V and 4 bases at J, with 19 bases between. The CDR3 spans 16 residues. The germline gives CDR1 MDHEN, CDR2 SYDVKM. In nucleotides, the CDR3 is TGTGCCAGCAGTACCACATTCCGGGAGATCGCAGATACGCAGTATTTT. It specifies CASSTTFREIADTQYF.

This sequence joins TRBV5-6 and TRBJ2-3; weak D call: TRBD1 (6 bases). Germline V gene sequence: CDR1 SGHDT, CDR2 YYEEEE. This CDR3 spans 15 amino acids. Between the trimmed V and J ends, which lost 4 bases and 1 base, there was a span of 13 bases. CDR3 sequence: CASSHRVSGTDTQYF. The CDR3 nucleotides read TGTGCCAGCAGCCACAGGGTGAGCGGCACAGATACGCAGTATTTT.

This chain uses TRBV7-9 with TRBJ2-1; 10 nucleotides align to TRBD2. This CDR3 is built from 16 residues. Losses at the gene ends were 4 bases for V and 0 bases for J; bases not matched to a gene: 3. Looked up from germline, CDR1 is SEHNR and CDR2 is FQNEAQ (reference sequence). The CDR3 loop is CASSYSSGSSYNEQFF. The CDR3 region has the DNA TGTGCCAGCAGCTACTCTAGCGGGAGCTCCTACAATGAGCAGTTCTTC. The full variable domain, completed using reference TRBV7-9 and TRBJ2-1, is DTGVSQNPRHKITKRGQNVTFRCDPISEHNRLYWYRQTLGQGPEFLTYFQNEAQLEKSRLLSDRFSAERPKGSFSTLEIQRTEQGDSAMYLCASSYSSGSSYNEQFFGPGTRLTVL.

Worth noting for this clone: One end of the junction is discordant with germline, which a read error may explain. The sample carries other DNA sequences with the same CDR3. J is TRBJ2-7 and V is TRBV5-4, with 9 bases aligning to TRBD2. Germline CDR1 and CDR2: SGHNT and YYREEE (reference sequence). This CDR3 contains 16 residues. CDR3 loop: CASSLVRSSGNYEQYF. In nucleotides, the CDR3 is TGCGCCAGCAGCTTGGTTCGGTCTAGCGGGAACTACGAGCAGTACTTC. Supplemented by reference TRBV5-4 and TRBJ2-7, the full variable domain reads ETGVTQSPTHLIKTRGQQVTLRCSSQSGHNTVSWYQQALGQGPQFIFQYYREEENGRGNFPPRFSGLQFPNYSSELNVNALELDDSALYLCASSLVRSSGNYEQYFGPGTRLTVT.

The rearrangement uses TRBV30 and TRBJ1-5; D is unclear. The germline V gene encodes CDR1 GTSNPN and CDR2 SVGIG (reference sequence). V lost 0 bases to trimming and J lost 5 bases, with 11 bases between them. The CDR3 covers 14 residues. CDR3 loop: CAWSVHLSDQPQHF. The CDR3 DNA follows: TGTGCCTGGAGTGTACATCTCTCAGATCAGCCCCAGCATTTT.

The V and J genes are TRBV5-1 and TRBJ1-1, with D hard to call. V was shortened by 5 bases and J by 2 bases, with 16 bases between the two germline ends. This CDR3 region has 15 residues. From germline, CDR1 is SGHRS and CDR2 YFSETQ. CDR3 nucleotides: TGCGCCAGCAGGTGGGATATCGAGGGAAACACTGAAGCTTTCTTT. Translated: CASRWDIEGNTEAFF.

The rearrangement joins TRBV7-3 to TRBJ2-1, with 7 bases aligning to TRBD2. Trimming at V came to 2 bases and at J to 5 bases, leaving 3 bases not matched to a gene. CDR1 SGHTA and CDR2 FQGTGA come from the germline V gene. There are 14 residues in the CDR3. The CDR3 region is CASSLGGVHNEQFF. CDR3 sequence (DNA): TGTGCCAGCAGCTTAGGGGGGGTACACAATGAGCAGTTCTTC.

The V call is TRBV5-1, the J call TRBJ1-1, with D maybe TRBD1 (6 bases). Trimming took 3 bases from V and 2 from J, leaving 14 bases between them. From germline, CDR1 is SGHRS and CDR2 YFSETQ. This CDR3 spans 15 amino acids. CDR3 region: CASSSNRAANTEAFF. In DNA form, the CDR3 reads TGCGCCAGCAGCTCAAACAGGGCGGCTAACACTGAAGCTTTCTTT. Together with reference TRBV5-1 and TRBJ1-1, the CDR3 gives the full variable domain: KAGVTQTPRYLIKTRGQQVTLSCSPISGHRSVSWYQQTPGQGLQFLFEYFSETQRNKGNFPGRFSGRQFSNSRSEMNVSTLELGDSALYLCASSSNRAANTEAFFGQGTRLTVV.

In its sample, this clone was seen once. The chain joins TRBV27 to TRBJ1-6; D gene ambiguous. Trimming took 3 bases from V and 0 from J, leaving 12 bases between them. The CDR3 loop spans 17 amino acids. The germline V gene has CDR1 MNHEY and CDR2 SMNVEV (reference sequence). CDR3: CASSFSQNSSYNSPLHF. CDR3 nucleotide sequence: TGTGCCAGCAGTTTTTCACAGAATAGCTCCTATAATTCACCCCTCCACTTT.

The genes are TRBV19 and TRBJ2-7, with no clear D. The V gene's germline CDR1 is LNHDA and CDR2 SQIVND (reference sequence). Trimming shortened V by 1 base and J by 2 bases, and 12 bases separated the two germline ends. The CDR3 has 15 amino acids. The CDR3 bases are TGTGCCAGTAGTATAGTCCCAACCAGGACCTACGAGCAGTACTTC. This sequence encodes CASSIVPTRTYEQYF.

The chain is built from TRBV7-9 and TRBJ2-5; D is ambiguous. Germline lookup yields CDR1 SEHNR and CDR2 FQNEAQ (reference sequence). V lost 5 bases and J 2 bases, leaving 12 bases between the germline ends. This CDR3 contains 14 residues. The CDR3 nucleotides read TGTGCCAGCAGCCCCGACGCGGAACAAGAGACCCAGTACTTC. Encoded protein: CASSPDAEQETQYF.

This clone was recorded only once. This rearrangement joins TRBV5-1 to TRBJ1-5; D is unresolved. CDR1 is SGHRS, CDR2 YFSETQ, per germline. Trimming took 1 base from V and 5 from J, leaving 10 bases between them. The CDR3 contains 14 residues. CDR3 in amino acids: CASSLFPGDQPQHF. The CDR3 bases are TGCGCCAGCAGCTTGTTTCCAGGCGATCAGCCCCAGCATTTT.

The chain couples TRBV28 to TRBJ1-5, with 7 bases lining up with TRBD1. Germline loops: CDR1 MDHEN, CDR2 SYDVKM. V shed 3 bases and J 2 bases; nucleotides not matched to a gene: 10. The CDR3 is made up of 17 amino acids. The DNA for the CDR3 is TGTGCCAGCAGTTTTGGGACGAGGGGGCCCGGCAATCAGCCCCAGCATTTT. This sequence encodes CASSFGTRGPGNQPQHF.

The chain carries TRBV2 and TRBJ2-5; 9 bases map to TRBD2. The tail of the sequence fits TRBJ2-7 better, so the J call may be wrong. The CDR3 extends over 14 amino acids. Germline CDR1 reads SNHLY; CDR2 reads FYNNEI. The CDR3 DNA sequence: TGTGCCAGCAGTGACGGGGCGGGAGGGCTCGAGCAGTACTTC. Amino acids: CASSDGAGGLEQYF.

This clone came up once. The V gene is TRBV28, the J gene TRBJ2-7, with TRBD1 matching 8 bases. The CDR3 extends over 14 amino acids. CDR1 is MDHEN and CDR2 is SYDVKM in the germline V gene. With V trimmed by 6 bases and J by 6 bases, 10 bases remained unmatched. CDR3 bases: TGTGCCAGCAGAATCGACAGGGGTGGTTTCGAGCAGTACTTC. Its protein is CASRIDRGGFEQYF.

The chain carries TRBV9 and TRBJ2-1, with D uncertain. Per germline, CDR1 SGDLS and CDR2 YYNGEE. V gave up 1 base and J gave up 0 bases, with 11 bases separating them. This CDR3 comprises 16 residues. Written as DNA, the CDR3 is TGTGCCAGCAGCGTATCAGGCCCCAGCTCCTACAATGAGCAGTTCTTC. Translating it yields CASSVSGPSSYNEQFF.

The chain carries TRBV30 and TRBJ1-6, with 7 bases aligning to TRBD1. V was clipped by 4 bases and J by 11 bases; unmatched bases: 14. The CDR3 contains 15 residues. CDR1 is GTSNPN, CDR2 SVGIG, per germline (reference sequence). CDR3 sequence reads: CAWNLIQGLDTPLHF. CDR3 coding DNA: TGTGCCTGGAACCTCATACAGGGGCTGGATACACCCCTCCACTTT.